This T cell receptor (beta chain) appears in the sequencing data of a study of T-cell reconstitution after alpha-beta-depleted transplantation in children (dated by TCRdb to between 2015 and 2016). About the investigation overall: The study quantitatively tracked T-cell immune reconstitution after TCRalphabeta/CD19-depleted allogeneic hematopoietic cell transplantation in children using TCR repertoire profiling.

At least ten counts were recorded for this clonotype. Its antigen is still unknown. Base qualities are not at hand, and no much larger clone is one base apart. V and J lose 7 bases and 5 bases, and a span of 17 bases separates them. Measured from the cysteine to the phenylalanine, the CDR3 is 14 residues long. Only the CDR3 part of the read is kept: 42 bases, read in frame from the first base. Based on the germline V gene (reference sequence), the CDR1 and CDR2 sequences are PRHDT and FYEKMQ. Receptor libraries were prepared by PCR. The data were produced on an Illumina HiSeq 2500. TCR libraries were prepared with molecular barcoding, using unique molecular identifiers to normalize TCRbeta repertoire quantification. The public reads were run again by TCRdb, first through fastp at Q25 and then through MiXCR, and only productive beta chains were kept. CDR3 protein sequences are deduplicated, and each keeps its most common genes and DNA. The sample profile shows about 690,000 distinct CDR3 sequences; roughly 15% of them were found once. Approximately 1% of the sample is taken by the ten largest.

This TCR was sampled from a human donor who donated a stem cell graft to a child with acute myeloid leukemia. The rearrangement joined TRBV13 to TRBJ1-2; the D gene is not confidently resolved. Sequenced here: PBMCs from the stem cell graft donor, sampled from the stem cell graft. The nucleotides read TGTGCCAGCACCTCCAGACACGGCGCATATGGCTACACCTTC. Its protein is CASTSRHGAYGYTF.